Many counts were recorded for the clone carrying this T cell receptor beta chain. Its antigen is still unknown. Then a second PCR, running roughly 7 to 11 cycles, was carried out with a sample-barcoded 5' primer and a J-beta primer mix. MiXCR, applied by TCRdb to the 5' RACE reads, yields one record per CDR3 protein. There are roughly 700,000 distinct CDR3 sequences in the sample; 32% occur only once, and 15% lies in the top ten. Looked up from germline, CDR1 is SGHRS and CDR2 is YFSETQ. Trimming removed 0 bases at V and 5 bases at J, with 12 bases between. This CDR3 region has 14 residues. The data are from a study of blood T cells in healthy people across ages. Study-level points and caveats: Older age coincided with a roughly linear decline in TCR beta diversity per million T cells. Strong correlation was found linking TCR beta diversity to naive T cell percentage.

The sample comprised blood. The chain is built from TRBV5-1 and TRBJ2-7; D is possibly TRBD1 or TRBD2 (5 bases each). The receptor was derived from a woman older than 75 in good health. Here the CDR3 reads CASSLGAGRDEQYF. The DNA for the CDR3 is TGCGCCAGCAGCTTGGGGGCAGGGCGGGACGAGCAGTACTTC.